These 5 T cell receptor beta chains share one sample of origin, sequenced in a study of T cell responses to AZD1222 COVID-19 vaccine. Sequencing was performed with immunoSEQ multiplex PCR; in TCRdb, only in-frame clones are kept and a portion is missing. The data hold more than 65,000 clones, with less than 85% observed a single time. The sample was peripheral blood, taken 28 days after the second AZD1222 dose. These receptors came from an adult who received the AZD1222 COVID-19 vaccine.

This clone has only a few counts. This chain uses TRBV27 with TRBJ1-6; D gene uncertain. CDR1 and CDR2 from the germline V gene are MNHEY and SMNVEV (reference sequence). V lost 1 base to trimming and J lost 7 bases, with 5 bases between them. There are 13 residues in the CDR3. This CDR3 reads CASSLFGNSPLHF. CDR3 bases: TGTGCCAGCAGTTTATTTGGGAATTCACCCCTCCACTTT.

This clone occurred once. This rearrangement joins TRBV10-3 to TRBJ1-3; weak D call: TRBD1 (5 bases). Germline-derived CDR1 and CDR2 are ENHRY and SYGVKD. CDR3 length: 16 residues. With 0 bases removed from V and 3 bases from J, the gap between germline ends came to 12 bases. The chain's CDR3 is CAISESWGTRGNTIYF. CDR3 nucleotides: TGTGCCATCAGTGAGTCGTGGGGGACGCGTGGAAACACCATATATTTT.

J is TRBJ1-4 and V is TRBV5-1; 11 bases map to TRBD1. V lost 5 bases to trimming and J lost 13 bases; unmatched junction nucleotides: 16. In germline, CDR1 is SGHRS, CDR2 YFSETQ. The CDR3 covers 16 residues. CDR3 residues: CASSSTGTGGFNRLFF. The CDR3 nucleotides read TGCGCCAGCAGTTCAACCGGGACAGGGGGTTTTAATAGACTGTTTTTT. Variable domain in full (rest from reference TRBV5-1 and TRBJ1-4): KAGVTQTPRYLIKTRGQQVTLSCSPISGHRSVSWYQQTPGQGLQFLFEYFSETQRNKGNFPGRFSGRQFSNSRSEMNVSTLELGDSALYLCASSSTGTGGFNRLFFGSGTQLSVL.

The chain couples TRBV3-1 (or the pseudogene TRBV3-2) to TRBJ1-2; D is unclear. Germline lookup yields CDR1 LGHDT and CDR2 YNNKEL (reference sequence). The CDR3 sequence is 11 residues long. Trimming shortened V by 1 base and J by 8 bases, and 5 bases separated the two germline ends. The CDR3 region has the DNA TGTGCCAGCAGCCAAGGGAAAGGCTACACCTTC. Its translation: CASSQGKGYTF.

The chain has TRBV5-4 and TRBJ2-7; D remains unclear. CDR1 and CDR2 (germline): SGHNT, YYREEE (reference sequence). The CDR3 contains 11 residues. Trimming pared 2 bases from V and 5 bases from J, leaving 5 bases between. For the CDR3, the DNA is TGTGCCAGCAGCTTAGTCGACGAGCAGTACTTC. Amino acid sequence: CASSLVDEQYF.